Shown below are 25 T cell receptor beta chains from a single sample sequenced in a study of vaccination and CD4 T cells after COVID-19. TCRdb re-analysed the PCR reads in MiXCR, keeping a single row per CDR3 protein. The sample lists 35,000 to 45,000 distinct CDR3 sequences, around 39% occurring once. The time point: late sampling 161 to 241 days after vaccination in a few convalescent patients. This material consisted of CD4+ T cells from blood, taken about 7 months after SARS-CoV-2 vaccination. The receptors originated from a human donor who had recovered from COVID-19.

V and J are TRBV7-9 and TRBJ2-7; D gene uncertain. Deletions cut 4 bases from V and 5 bases from J, with 9 bases between. Germline assignment: CDR1 SEHNR and CDR2 FQNEAQ (reference sequence). This CDR3 spans 12 amino acids. The DNA for the CDR3 is TGTGCCAGCAGCTCTCCTCGGGACGAGCAGTACTTC. Translation gives CASSSPRDEQYF.

The chain uses TRBV9 and TRBJ1-1, with D uncertain. Germline V gene sequence: CDR1 SGDLS, CDR2 YYNGEE. V lost 4 bases, J lost 3 bases, and 10 bases lay in between. The CDR3 totals 13 residues. The DNA for the CDR3 is TGTGCCAGCAGCTACAGTCCGGACACTGAAGCTTTCTTT. Translation: CASSYSPDTEAFF.

The chain uses TRBV20-1 and TRBJ2-1; 14 bases map to TRBD2. CDR1 is DFQATT, CDR2 SNEGSKA, per germline (reference sequence). The CDR3 loop spans 14 amino acids. Trimming at V came to 2 bases and at J to 14 bases, leaving 8 bases not matched to a gene. This chain's CDR3 is CSARQTSGRAEEFF. CDR3 in DNA: TGCAGTGCTAGACAGACTAGCGGGAGGGCCGAGGAGTTCTTC.

This clonotype was seen only a few times. This chain connects TRBV24-1 to TRBJ2-2, with 9 bases that match TRBD2. V was clipped by 3 bases and J by 6 bases; unmatched bases: 13. The germline V gene has CDR1 KGHDR and CDR2 SFDVKD. The CDR3 is made up of 18 amino acids. In DNA form, the CDR3 reads TGTGCCACCAGTGATCCGCCGACTAGCGGAGAGGTGCCCGGGGAGCTGTTTTTT. Its translation is CATSDPPTSGEVPGELFF.

The chain recombines TRBV30 with TRBJ2-2; D gene ambiguous. The CDR3 length is 14 residues. Trimming left V 0 bases short and J 4 bases short, with 9 bases between. CDR1 is GTSNPN, CDR2 SVGIG, per germline (reference sequence). The CDR3 DNA reads as TGTGCCTGGAGTGTATTCCTCCGCACCGGGGAGCTGTTTTTT. As protein: CAWSVFLRTGELFF. The full variable domain, its missing parts supplied by reference TRBV30 and TRBJ2-2, is SQTIHQWPATLVQPVGSPLSLECTVEGTSNPNLYWYRQAAGRGLQLLFYSVGIGQISSEVPQNLSASRPQDRQFILSSKKLLLSDSGFYLCAWSVFLRTGELFFGEGSRLTVL.

V and J are TRBV28 and TRBJ1-1; TRBD1 matches at 8 bases. CDR1 is MDHEN and CDR2 is SYDVKM in the germline V gene. The J segment lost 1 base and the V segment lost 3 bases, leaving 7 bases of the junction unmatched. CDR3 size: 16 residues. The CDR3 sequence: CASSLGFGTGNTEAFF. CDR3 nucleotides: TGTGCCAGCAGTTTGGGTTTCGGGACAGGGAACACTGAAGCTTTCTTT.

V gene TRBV20-1 combines with J gene TRBJ2-5, with D maybe TRBD2 (6 bases). The CDR3 runs to 13 residues. Germline V CDR1 and CDR2: DFQATT, SNEGSKA (reference sequence). With 3 bases removed from V and 6 bases from J, the gap between germline ends came to 14 bases. Here the CDR3 DNA reads TGCAGTGCTAGGCGCCAGGGAGGACAGACCCAGTACTTC. Its translation: CSARRQGGQTQYF.

V gene TRBV20-1 combines with J gene TRBJ2-2, with D tentatively TRBD2 (5 bases). The CDR3 is 15 amino acids. Per germline, CDR1 DFQATT and CDR2 SNEGSKA (reference sequence). Trimming shortened V by 1 base and J by 1 base, and 10 bases separated the two germline ends. DNA for the CDR3: TGCAGTGCTAGAGGGACTTCACAGAACACCGGGGAGCTGTTTTTT. Protein: CSARGTSQNTGELFF.

The J gene is TRBJ2-7, the V gene TRBV28, with a possible D match to TRBD2 (5 bases). The CDR3 is made up of 12 amino acids. CDR1 and CDR2 from the germline V gene are MDHEN and SYDVKM. Deletions cut 3 bases from V and 7 bases from J, with 10 bases between. The CDR3, as DNA: TGTGCCAGCAGTTTGACCTCGGGGGAGCAGTACTTC. This encodes CASSLTSGEQYF. The full variable domain, with the rest looked up from reference TRBV28 and TRBJ2-7, is DVKVTQSSRYLVKRTGEKVFLECVQDMDHENMFWYRQDPGLGLRLIYFSYDVKMKEKGDIPEGYSVSREKKERFSLILESASTNQTSMYLCASSLTSGEQYFGPGTRLTVT.

This chain links TRBV20-1 with TRBJ2-7, with D unclear. The germline CDR1 and CDR2 sequences are DFQATT and SNEGSKA (reference sequence). The CDR3 has 11 residues. V dropped 5 bases and J dropped 2 bases, with 7 bases sitting between them. The CDR3 protein is CSAPNAYEQYF. The CDR3 DNA sequence: TGCAGTGCTCCGAACGCCTACGAGCAGTACTTC.

Only a few counts were recorded for this clonotype. For the CDR3, the DNA is TGTGCCAGCAGTAACAGTAGACGCGGGAGGAAAGATACGCAGTATTTT. Encoded protein: CASSNSRRGRKDTQYF. The chain recombines TRBV6-1 with TRBJ2-3; 8 nucleotides align to TRBD2. J gave up 5 bases and V 5 bases, and 12 bases lay outside the gene matches. Germline V gene data show CDR1 as MNHNS and CDR2 as SASEGT. The length of the CDR3 is 16 residues.

The genes are TRBV6-1 and TRBJ2-7; D not resolved. The CDR3 spans 13 residues. V dropped 0 bases and J dropped 1 base, with 4 bases sitting between them. Germline CDR1 and CDR2: MNHNS and SASEGT. The chain's CDR3 is CASSEAGSYEQYF. CDR3 DNA sequence: TGTGCCAGCAGTGAAGCGGGATCCTACGAGCAGTACTTC.

The rearrangement joins TRBV20-1 to TRBJ1-5; D is unclear. Trimming took off 5 bases at V and 0 bases at J, with 8 bases between the two ends. CDR3 length equals 13 residues. Germline lookup yields CDR1 DFQATT and CDR2 SNEGSKA (reference sequence). In nucleotides, the CDR3 is TGCAGTGCTTCAGGAGATAGCAATCAGCCCCAGCATTTT. This gives the protein CSASGDSNQPQHF.

The table lists this clonotype with a few counts. This chain uses TRBV7-9 with TRBJ1-4; D unresolved. Germline-derived CDR1 and CDR2 are SEHNR and FQNEAQ (reference sequence). This CDR3 comprises 12 residues. The germline V and J ends were trimmed by 8 bases and 6 bases, with 10 bases remaining between them. Written as DNA, the CDR3 is TGTGCCAGCTCGGGCGATGATGAAAAACTGTTTTTT. It codes for CASSGDDEKLFF.

This clonotype was recorded a few times. The chain uses TRBV7-9 and TRBJ1-3, with D perhaps TRBD1 (5 bases). Trimming removed 5 bases from V and 0 bases from J, with 14 bases in between. In germline, CDR1 is SEHNR, CDR2 FQNEAQ (reference sequence). The CDR3 is 16 amino acids. For the CDR3, the DNA is TGTGCCAGCAGCACCTTAGACAGTTACTCTGGAAACACCATATATTTT. Protein product: CASSTLDSYSGNTIYF.

The rearrangement links TRBV7-9 to TRBJ2-7; 7 nucleotides agree with TRBD2. The CDR3 is made up of 14 amino acids. Germline lookup yields CDR1 SEHNR and CDR2 FQNEAQ (reference sequence). Trimming took 5 bases from V and 2 from J; bases not matched to a gene: 6. The CDR3 spells CASSQTAGAYEQYF. DNA of the CDR3: TGTGCCAGCAGCCAAACGGCGGGGGCCTACGAGCAGTACTTC.

The genes are TRBV24-1 and TRBJ2-1; TRBD1 agrees at 7 bases. The CDR3 spans 15 residues. CDR1 and CDR2 from the germline V gene are KGHDR and SFDVKD. V lost 4 bases and J lost 4; bases outside the gene matches: 6. The chain's CDR3 is CATSETGQRYNEQFF. The CDR3 region has the DNA TGTGCCACCAGTGAGACGGGACAGAGATACAATGAGCAGTTCTTC.

By share of the sample, this clonotype is medium-sized. The rearrangement joins TRBV6-2 or TRBV6-3 to TRBJ1-5; D not resolved. V was pared by 5 bases and J by 9 bases, with 20 bases between. In germline, CDR1 is MNHEY, CDR2 SVGEGT. The CDR3 has 15 residues. The CDR3 loop reads CASSDNRPDVWPQHF. The CDR3, as DNA: TGTGCCAGCAGTGACAATAGACCGGACGTGTGGCCCCAGCATTTT.

The genes are TRBV6-6 and TRBJ2-2, with 8 bases lining up with TRBD1. The junction had 20 bases not matched to a gene; V was cut back by 6 bases and J by 2 bases. CDR3 size: 20 residues. Germline V gene lookup returns CDR1 MNHNY and CDR2 SVGAGI (reference sequence). For the CDR3, the DNA is TGTGCCAGCAGGTCCGAAACACCCACGTGGACAGGGCAAAACACCGGGGAGCTGTTTTTT. Amino acids: CASRSETPTWTGQNTGELFF.

This clonotype was picked up many times. The chain couples TRBV15 to TRBJ2-5, with D unclear. From germline, CDR1 is LNHNV and CDR2 YYDKDF (reference sequence). The V end was cut by 0 bases, the J end by 5 bases, with 7 bases between. This CDR3 is 13 amino acids long. Here the CDR3 reads CATSRDNGETQYF. CDR3 DNA sequence: TGTGCCACCAGCAGAGATAATGGGGAGACCCAGTACTTC. The full variable domain, rest sourced from reference TRBV15 and TRBJ2-5, is DAMVIQNPRYQVTQFGKPVTLSCSQTLNHNVMYWYQQKSSQAPKLLFHYYDKDFNNEADTPDNFQSRRPNTSFCFLDIRSPGLGDTAMYLCATSRDNGETQYFGPGTRLLVL.

The chain's CDR3 is CATSDWTSGEGNEQFF. Written as DNA, the CDR3 is TGTGCCACCAGTGATTGGACTAGCGGGGAGGGCAATGAGCAGTTCTTC. The J gene is TRBJ2-1, the V gene TRBV24-1; TRBD2 agrees at 12 bases. This CDR3 comprises 16 residues. V lost 2 bases and J lost 6; bases outside the gene matches: 4. Germline lookup yields CDR1 KGHDR and CDR2 SFDVKD.

This clonotype was seen only a few times. The chain recombines TRBV6-1 with TRBJ2-7; D perhaps matches TRBD2 (5 bases). The CDR3 covers 15 residues. From germline, CDR1 is MNHNS and CDR2 SASEGT. Trimming left V 4 bases short and J 0 bases short, with 13 bases between. For the CDR3, the DNA is TGTGCCAGCAGTGTTGAGGGCTCGGGCTCCTACGAGCAGTACTTC. This encodes CASSVEGSGSYEQYF.

The chain joins TRBV6-1 to TRBJ2-5; D is ambiguous. The V and J ends lost 5 bases and 3 bases respectively, with 10 bases between them. Germline V lookup: CDR1 MNHNS, CDR2 SASEGT. The CDR3 has 13 amino acids. The CDR3 DNA reads TGTGCCAGCAGTAGGCTCGGAGAAGAGACCCAGTACTTC. Translated: CASSRLGEETQYF.

V gene TRBV28 combines with J gene TRBJ2-7, with 7 bases aligning to TRBD2. The germline gives CDR1 MDHEN, CDR2 SYDVKM. Losses at the gene ends were 8 bases for V and 6 bases for J; bases not matched to a gene: 10. The CDR3 runs to 13 residues. CDR3 residues: CASDRDRGGEQYF. The CDR3 DNA follows: TGTGCCAGCGACCGGGACCGCGGGGGCGAGCAGTACTTC.

The sample holds a few counts of this clonotype. The chain carries TRBV6-5 and TRBJ1-5; D gene unclear. Between the trimmed V and J ends, which lost 2 bases and 6 bases, there was a span of 14 bases. Per germline, CDR1 MNHEY and CDR2 SVGAGI. The CDR3 loop spans 15 amino acids. The CDR3, as DNA: TGTGCCAGCAGTTACAAGTGGTCTCTTGGTCAGCCCCAGCATTTT. Amino acids: CASSYKWSLGQPQHF.